This T cell receptor beta chain was retrieved from a study of regulatory T cells in long-lasting Graves disease (TCRdb year 2021). For the wider study: To count as having persistent Graves' disease, a patient had to have received antithyroid drug treatment for over 5 years with TSH receptor autoantibodies remaining persistently positive. This study used TCR sequencing and RNA sequencing of peripheral blood to compare persistent Graves' disease patients against newly diagnosed Graves' disease patients. The study was registered as a clinical trial and conducted in China. A total of around 35 samples underwent TCR sequencing: roughly 13 from persistent and roughly 20 from newly diagnosed Graves' disease patients. Persistent Graves' disease patients in the clinical cohort had taken antithyroid drugs for approximately 10 years on average. Broad study findings and their caveats: Persistent Graves' disease patients showed lower TCR Shannon entropy and fewer highly expanded clones than newly diagnosed patients, suggesting clonal expansion. More public clonotypes were shared among persistent patients (roughly 2,900) than among newly diagnosed patients (roughly 1,000). The study examined only peripheral blood because the primary lesion, thyroid tissue, could not be accessed. The authors acknowledged the small sample size as a limitation that may reduce accuracy. Persistent disease showed preferential use of TRBV28, TRBJ1-2 and TRBJ2-5, whereas newly diagnosed disease favored TRBV20-1 and TRBJ2-1. Sequencing and analysis were limited to the TCR beta chain.

The library was built by means of multiplex PCR. Instrument on record: Illumina HiSeq 4000. iRepertoire HTBI primers and Arm-PCR amplification of CDR3 regions were used to construct TCR beta libraries. Before sequencing, the PCR products underwent gel purification. On the study's bioinformatics: Gene usage analysis of CDR3 amino acid clonotypes used the roughly 60 TRBV and approximately 13 TRBJ segments found across samples. COPE and FqMerger were used to merge filtered high-quality paired reads into contigs. Contigs were aligned with BLAST to IMGT TRBV, TRBD and TRBJ reference genes, and CDR3 was defined per IMGT. Highly expanded clones were defined as clonotypes with a frequency above 0.1%. Shannon entropy served as the measure of repertoire diversity, while the Gini coefficient captured V-J evenness. A clonotype was considered public if more than one individual shared it. TCRdb reprocessing: public reads trimmed at Q25 with fastp, clones called with MiXCR, in-frame beta chains kept. CDR3 protein duplicates are merged, each entry listing the most common genes and DNA. What appears here as the V and J calls and clone size reflects TCRdb's work, not the paper's. The sample yields around 450,000 distinct CDR3 sequences; roughly 21% were counted once. The ten biggest clones cover about 7% of the sample.

About this clonotype: Its antigen is still unknown. No base quality values were provided; no much bigger clone lies one nucleotide off.

The time point label, as the study defines it: persistent/refractory GD, antithyroid drugs over 5 years with positive TRAb. For both TCR sequencing and RNA sequencing, RNA was extracted from PBMCs using TRIzol. Graves' disease was diagnosed according to American Thyroid Association guidelines. Recruitment of patients was carried out at an endocrinology department in Xi'an, China. Each patient gave roughly 10 milliliters of peripheral blood, collected in an EDTA anticoagulant tube. PBMCs were isolated by Ficoll Paque Plus density gradient separation without further T cell sorting. An Agilent 2100 Bioanalyzer and agarose gel were used to check RNA quality, while a NanoDrop 2000 measured RNA concentration. V loses 4 bases at its end and J loses 6 bases; junction bases beyond the gene matches: 9. The germline V gene (reference sequence) sets CDR1 to SGHNT and CDR2 to YYREEE. Its CDR3 holds 14 amino acids, cysteine through phenylalanine. The entry retains the CDR3 DNA only, 42 bases that are in frame from base 1.

The V and J genes are TRBV5-4 and TRBJ2-7, with 8 bases matching TRBD2. The origin of this receptor is a female donor with Graves disease. Sequences were derived from peripheral blood mononuclear cells (PBMCs), sampled when the disease was refractory, from a patient treated with antithyroid drugs. The DNA sequence is given as TGTGCCAGCAGCCACGGGACTAGGGGGGGCGAGCAGTACTTC. This yields the protein CASSHGTRGGEQYF.